This T cell receptor beta chain was identified in a study of shared clonotypes between healthy human individuals. Study information: Per-donor plates numbered three CD4 naive, three CD4 memory, two CD8 naive and one CD8 memory.

CDR3 length: 15 amino acids. Per the germline V gene, CDR1 is MNHNS and CDR2 is SASEGT. The J segment lost 2 bases and the V segment lost 6 bases, leaving 4 bases of the junction unmatched. As regards this clone: Its antigen is unidentified.

Study-wide findings and caveats: Genetic and exposure-history diversity was limited by the small donor number. Generally, naive subsets came out with larger estimated richness than memory subsets. Among several donors, roughly 5.5% of naive CD4 clonotypes were found in common.

The protocol was immunoSEQ multiplex PCR, while the TCRdb copy is restricted to in-frame clones and leaves out a portion. Found here are about 1.5 million clones, 95% to 97% of them singletons; the top ten hold approximately 1.2%. The gene calls are TRBV6-1 and TRBJ2-1; 10 nucleotides line up with TRBD2. Material for sequencing was naive CD4+ T cells sorted from blood. The subset was: CD45RA+ positively selected. This receptor was taken from a man between 25 and 39 years old in good health. Here the CDR3 reads CASRTSGHTYNEQFF. The CDR3 bases are TGTGCCAGCAGGACTAGCGGGCATACCTACAATGAGCAGTTCTTC.